This T cell receptor (beta chain) was captured in a study of CD8 T cells in ankylosing spondylitis. Points from the study as a whole: A TCR beta motif of 7 to 9 highly homologous variants seemed to mark ankylosing spondylitis blood. From matched ankylosing spondylitis synovial fluid, disease-linked clones were reportedly recovered at significantly enriched levels.

This clonotype was counted many times. Its antigen is not known. Trimming left V 1 base short and J 2 bases short, with 6 bases between. This CDR3 is 13 amino acids long. From germline, CDR1 is SGHTA and CDR2 FQGNSA. It was by quantitative 5'-RACE with molecular barcodes that TCR beta libraries were made. MiXCR, applied by TCRdb to the 5' RACE reads, yields one record per CDR3 protein. The sample consists of 290,000 or so distinct CDR3 sequences, about a fifth of them appearing once. The clonotype comes from a female donor with ankylosing spondylitis or in good health (not recorded which). This sequence joins TRBV7-2 and TRBJ2-7; D tentatively fits TRBD1 or TRBD2 (5 bases each). The material sequenced was blood, either unsorted or a sorted T cell fraction (not recorded which). The CDR3, as DNA: TGTGCCAGCAGCTTAGGGGGACCCTACGAGCAGTACTTC. It codes for CASSLGGPYEQYF.